This TCR beta chain was profiled in a study of shared clonotypes between healthy human individuals. Looked up from germline, CDR1 is MNHNY and CDR2 is SVGAGI (reference sequence). Trimming shortened V by 2 bases and J by 1 base, and 9 bases separated the two germline ends. CDR3 size: 16 residues. Assay execution proceeded at the deep level. Per the study methods: Filtering differed since immunoSEQ provided only junctions, with no quality scores. Only in-frame clones appear in the TCRdb table, and some are missing; sequencing was by immunoSEQ multiplex PCR. V and J calls and clone size are as listed in that table; D and trimming were resolved from the DNA. This sample has about 2.4 million clones, with around 94% found just once. Worth noting for this clone: The antigen remains undetermined.

Overall study findings and caveats: Blood alone was sampled, and tissue repertoires likely differ. Around 5% of naive CD4 clonotypes were common to four donors.

The source is a man aged 18-30 years in good health. J is TRBJ2-6 and V is TRBV6-6; D is tentatively TRBD1 or TRBD2 (5 bases each). The sample taken for sequencing was naive CD4+ T cells sorted from blood. Subset specified: CD45RA+ positively selected. For the CDR3, the DNA is TGTGCCAGCAGTTACGAGGGACGGTCTGGGGCCAACGTCCTGACTTTC. It encodes CASSYEGRSGANVLTF.